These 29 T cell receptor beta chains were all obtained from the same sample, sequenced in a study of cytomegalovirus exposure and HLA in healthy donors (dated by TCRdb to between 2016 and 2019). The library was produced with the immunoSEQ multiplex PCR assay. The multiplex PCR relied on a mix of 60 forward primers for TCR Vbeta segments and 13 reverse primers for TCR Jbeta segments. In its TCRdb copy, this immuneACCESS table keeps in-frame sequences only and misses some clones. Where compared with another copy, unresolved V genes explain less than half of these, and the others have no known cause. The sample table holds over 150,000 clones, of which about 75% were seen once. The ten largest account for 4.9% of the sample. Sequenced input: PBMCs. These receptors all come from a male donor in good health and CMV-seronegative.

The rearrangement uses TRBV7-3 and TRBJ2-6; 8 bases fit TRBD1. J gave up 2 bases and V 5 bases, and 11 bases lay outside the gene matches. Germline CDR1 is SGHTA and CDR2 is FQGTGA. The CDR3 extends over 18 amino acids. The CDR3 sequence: CASSIGQGGAAGANVLTF. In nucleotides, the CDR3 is TGTGCCAGCAGCATTGGACAGGGCGGTGCGGCTGGGGCCAACGTCCTGACTTTC.

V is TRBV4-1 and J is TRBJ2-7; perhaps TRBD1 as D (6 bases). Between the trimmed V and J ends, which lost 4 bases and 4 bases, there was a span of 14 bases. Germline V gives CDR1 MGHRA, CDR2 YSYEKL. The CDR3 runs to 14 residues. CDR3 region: CASSPQGMGYEQYF. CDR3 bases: TGCGCCAGCAGCCCGCAGGGGATGGGGTACGAGCAGTACTTC.

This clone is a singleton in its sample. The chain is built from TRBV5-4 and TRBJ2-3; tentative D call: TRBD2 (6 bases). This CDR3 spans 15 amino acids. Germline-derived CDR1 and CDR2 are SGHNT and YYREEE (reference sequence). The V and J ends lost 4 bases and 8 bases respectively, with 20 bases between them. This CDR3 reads CASSAPHSGVGTQYF. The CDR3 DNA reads TGTGCCAGCAGCGCTCCACATTCGGGGGTTGGTACGCAGTATTTT.

CDR3 sequence: CASSLAGGGPYEKLFF. Here the CDR3 DNA reads TGTGCCAGCAGCTTGGCCGGGGGGGGGCCCTATGAAAAACTGTTTTTT. The V and J genes are TRBV5-4 and TRBJ1-4; a possible D gene is TRBD1 (6 bases). The germline V gene has CDR1 SGHNT and CDR2 YYREEE (reference sequence). Trimming pared 0 bases from V and 6 bases from J, leaving 15 bases between. The CDR3 length is 16 residues.

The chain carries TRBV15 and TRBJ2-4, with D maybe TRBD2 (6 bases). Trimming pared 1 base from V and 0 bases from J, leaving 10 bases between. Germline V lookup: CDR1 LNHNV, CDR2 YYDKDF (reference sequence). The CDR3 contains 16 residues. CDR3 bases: TGTGCCACCAGCAGAGCAACGGGACTAGCCAAAAACATTCAGTACTTC. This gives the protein CATSRATGLAKNIQYF.

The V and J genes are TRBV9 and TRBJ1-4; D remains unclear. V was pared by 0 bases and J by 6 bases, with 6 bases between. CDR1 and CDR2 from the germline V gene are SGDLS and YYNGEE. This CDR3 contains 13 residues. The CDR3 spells CASSVGGDEKLFF. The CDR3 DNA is TGTGCCAGCAGCGTAGGAGGAGATGAAAAACTGTTTTTT. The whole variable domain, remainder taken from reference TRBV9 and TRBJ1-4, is DSGVTQTPKHLITATGQRVTLRCSPRSGDLSVYWYQQSLDQGLQFLIQYYNGEERAKGNILERFSAQQFPDLHSELNLSSLELGDSALYFCASSVGGDEKLFFGSGTQLSVL.

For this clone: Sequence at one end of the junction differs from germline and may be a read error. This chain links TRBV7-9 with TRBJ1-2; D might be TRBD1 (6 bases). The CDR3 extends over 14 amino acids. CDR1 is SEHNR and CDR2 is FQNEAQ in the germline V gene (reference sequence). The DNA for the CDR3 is TGTTCCAGCAGCATATGGACAGCCTCCTATGGCTACACCTTC. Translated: CSSSIWTASYGYTF. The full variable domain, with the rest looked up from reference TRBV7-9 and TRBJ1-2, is DTGVSQNPRHKITKRGQNVTFRCDPISEHNRLYWYRQTLGQGPEFLTYFQNEAQLEKSRLLSDRFSAERPKGSFSTLEIQRTEQGDSAMYLCSSSIWTASYGYTFGSGTRLTVV.

This CDR3 reads CASSLYRSGANVLTF. The CDR3 DNA sequence: TGTGCCAGCAGCTTATATCGCTCTGGGGCCAACGTCCTGACTTTC. The chain has TRBV13 and TRBJ2-6; D is undetermined. This CDR3 region has 15 residues. The germline CDR1 and CDR2 sequences are PRHDT and FYEKMQ (reference sequence). V gave up 2 bases and J gave up 0 bases, with 5 bases separating them.

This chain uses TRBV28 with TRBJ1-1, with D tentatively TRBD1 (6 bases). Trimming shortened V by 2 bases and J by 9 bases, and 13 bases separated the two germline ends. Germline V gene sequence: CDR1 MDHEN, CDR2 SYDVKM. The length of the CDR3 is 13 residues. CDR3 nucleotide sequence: TGTGCCAGCAGTTTAGGGGGCAGGGTTCAAGCTTTCTTT. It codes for CASSLGGRVQAFF.

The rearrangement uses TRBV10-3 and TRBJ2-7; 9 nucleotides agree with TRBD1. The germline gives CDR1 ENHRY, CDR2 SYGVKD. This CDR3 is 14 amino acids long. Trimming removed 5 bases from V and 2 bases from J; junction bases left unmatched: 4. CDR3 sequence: CAISTGQGTYEQYF. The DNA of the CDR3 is TGTGCCATCAGTACGGGACAGGGTACCTACGAGCAGTACTTC.

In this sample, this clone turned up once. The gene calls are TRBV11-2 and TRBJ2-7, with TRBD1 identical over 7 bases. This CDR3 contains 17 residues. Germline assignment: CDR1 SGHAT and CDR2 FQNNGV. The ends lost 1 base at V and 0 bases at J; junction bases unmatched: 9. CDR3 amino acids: CASSLVPRQGTSYEQYF. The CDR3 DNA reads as TGTGCCAGCAGCTTAGTCCCTCGACAGGGAACCTCCTACGAGCAGTACTTC.

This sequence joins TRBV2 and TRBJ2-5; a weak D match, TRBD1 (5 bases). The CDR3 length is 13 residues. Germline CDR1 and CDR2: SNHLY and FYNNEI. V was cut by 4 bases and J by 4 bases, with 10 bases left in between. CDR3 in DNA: TGTGCCAGCAGTGGCGGACATGGAGAGACCCAGTACTTC. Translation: CASSGGHGETQYF.

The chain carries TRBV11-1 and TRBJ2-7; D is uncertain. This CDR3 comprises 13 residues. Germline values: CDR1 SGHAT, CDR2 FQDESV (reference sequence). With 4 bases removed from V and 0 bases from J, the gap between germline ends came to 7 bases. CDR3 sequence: CASSSRSSYEQYF. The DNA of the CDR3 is TGTGCCAGCAGCTCCCGGTCCTCCTACGAGCAGTACTTC.

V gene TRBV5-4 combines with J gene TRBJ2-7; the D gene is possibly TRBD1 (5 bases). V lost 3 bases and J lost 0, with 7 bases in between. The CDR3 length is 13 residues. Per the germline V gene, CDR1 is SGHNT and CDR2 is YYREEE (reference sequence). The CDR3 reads CASSSTVSYEQYF. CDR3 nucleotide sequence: TGTGCCAGCAGCTCGACAGTCTCCTACGAGCAGTACTTC. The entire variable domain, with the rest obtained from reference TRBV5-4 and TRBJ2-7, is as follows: ETGVTQSPTHLIKTRGQQVTLRCSSQSGHNTVSWYQQALGQGPQFIFQYYREEENGRGNFPPRFSGLQFPNYSSELNVNALELDDSALYLCASSSTVSYEQYFGPGTRLTVT.

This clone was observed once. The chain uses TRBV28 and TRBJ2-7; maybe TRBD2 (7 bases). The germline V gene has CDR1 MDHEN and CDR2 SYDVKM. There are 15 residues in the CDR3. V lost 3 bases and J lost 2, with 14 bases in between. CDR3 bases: TGTGCCAGCAGTTTTAGGGGGGGACCCACCTACGAGCAGTACTTC. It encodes CASSFRGGPTYEQYF.

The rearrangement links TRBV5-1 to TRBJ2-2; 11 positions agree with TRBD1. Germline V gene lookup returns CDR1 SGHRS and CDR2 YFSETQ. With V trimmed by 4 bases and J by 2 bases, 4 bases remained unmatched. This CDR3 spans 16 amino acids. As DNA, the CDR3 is TGCGCCAGCAGCACGGGACAGGGGGTTAACACCGGGGAGCTGTTTTTT. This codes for CASSTGQGVNTGELFF. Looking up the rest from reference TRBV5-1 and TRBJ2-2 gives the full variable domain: KAGVTQTPRYLIKTRGQQVTLSCSPISGHRSVSWYQQTPGQGLQFLFEYFSETQRNKGNFPGRFSGRQFSNSRSEMNVSTLELGDSALYLCASSTGQGVNTGELFFGEGSRLTVL.

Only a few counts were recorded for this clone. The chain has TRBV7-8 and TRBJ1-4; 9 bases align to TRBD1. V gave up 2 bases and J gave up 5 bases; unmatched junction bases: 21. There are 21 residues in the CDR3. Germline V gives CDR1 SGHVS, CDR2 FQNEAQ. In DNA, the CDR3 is TGTGCCAGCAGCTTATTCTACCGTCGTAGTAAGCGCGGACAGGGGAATGAAAAACTGTTTTTT. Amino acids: CASSLFYRRSKRGQGNEKLFF.

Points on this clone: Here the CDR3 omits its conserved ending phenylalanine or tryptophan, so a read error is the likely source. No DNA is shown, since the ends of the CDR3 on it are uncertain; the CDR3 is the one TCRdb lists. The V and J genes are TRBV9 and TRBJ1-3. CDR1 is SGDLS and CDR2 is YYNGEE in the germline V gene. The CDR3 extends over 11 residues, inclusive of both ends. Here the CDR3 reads CASSVGGVGRV.

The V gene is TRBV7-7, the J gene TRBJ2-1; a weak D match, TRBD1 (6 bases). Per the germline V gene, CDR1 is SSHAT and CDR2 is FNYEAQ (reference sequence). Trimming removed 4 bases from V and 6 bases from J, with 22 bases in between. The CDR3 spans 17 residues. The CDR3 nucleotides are TGTGCCAGCAGCTCCTCCCCTCCAGGGGTGGTGGGCAATGAGCAGTTCTTC. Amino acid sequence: CASSSSPPGVVGNEQFF.

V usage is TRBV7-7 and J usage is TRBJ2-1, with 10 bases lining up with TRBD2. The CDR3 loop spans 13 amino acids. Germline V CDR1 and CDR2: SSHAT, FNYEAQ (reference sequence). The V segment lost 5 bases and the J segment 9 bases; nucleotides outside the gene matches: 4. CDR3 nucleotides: TGTGCCAGCAGCGGGACTAGCGAGGGTGAGCAGTTCTTC. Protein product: CASSGTSEGEQFF.

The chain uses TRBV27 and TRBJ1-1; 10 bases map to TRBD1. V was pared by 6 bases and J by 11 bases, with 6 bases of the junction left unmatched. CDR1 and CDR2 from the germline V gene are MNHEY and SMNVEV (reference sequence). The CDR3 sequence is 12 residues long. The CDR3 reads CASRGQGRSAFF. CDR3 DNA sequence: TGTGCCAGCAGGGGACAGGGGAGGTCGGCTTTCTTT.

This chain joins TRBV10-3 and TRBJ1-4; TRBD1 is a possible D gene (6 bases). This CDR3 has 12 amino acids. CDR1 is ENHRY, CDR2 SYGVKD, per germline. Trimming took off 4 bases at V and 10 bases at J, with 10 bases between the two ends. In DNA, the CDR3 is TGTGCCATCAGTGGCACACAGGGAAAACTGTTTTTT. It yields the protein CAISGTQGKLFF.

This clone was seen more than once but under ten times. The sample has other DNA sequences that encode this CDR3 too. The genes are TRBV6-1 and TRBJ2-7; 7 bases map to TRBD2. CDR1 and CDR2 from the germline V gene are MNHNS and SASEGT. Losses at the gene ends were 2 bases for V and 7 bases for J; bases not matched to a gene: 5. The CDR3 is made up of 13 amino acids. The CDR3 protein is CASSESGEGEQYF. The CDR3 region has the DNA TGTGCCAGCAGTGAATCGGGGGAGGGAGAGCAGTACTTC.

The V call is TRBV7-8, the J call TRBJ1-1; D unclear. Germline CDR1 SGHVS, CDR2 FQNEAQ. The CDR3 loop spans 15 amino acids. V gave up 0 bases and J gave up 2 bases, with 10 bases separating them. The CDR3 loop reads CASSLALEGNTEAFF. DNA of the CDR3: TGTGCCAGCAGCTTAGCGCTCGAGGGAAACACTGAAGCTTTCTTT.

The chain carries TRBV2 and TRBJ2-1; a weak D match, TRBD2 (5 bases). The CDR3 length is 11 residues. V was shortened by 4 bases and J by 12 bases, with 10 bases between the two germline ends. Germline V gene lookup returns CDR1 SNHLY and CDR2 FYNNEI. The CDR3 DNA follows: TGTGCCAGCAGTGCGGGGTCCGGGCAGTTCTTC. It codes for CASSAGSGQFF.

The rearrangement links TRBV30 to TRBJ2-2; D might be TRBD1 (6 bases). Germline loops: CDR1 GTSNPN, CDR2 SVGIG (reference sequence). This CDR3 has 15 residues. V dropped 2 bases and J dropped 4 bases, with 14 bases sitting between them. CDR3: CAWSRDTSFTGELFF. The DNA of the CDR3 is TGTGCCTGGAGTCGGGACACCTCTTTCACCGGGGAGCTGTTTTTT.

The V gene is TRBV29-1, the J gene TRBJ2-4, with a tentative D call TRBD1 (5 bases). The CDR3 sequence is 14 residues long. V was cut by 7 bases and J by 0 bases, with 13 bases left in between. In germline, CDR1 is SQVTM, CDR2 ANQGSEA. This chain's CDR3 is CSAQDVLAKNIQYF. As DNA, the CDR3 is TGCAGCGCACAGGACGTCCTAGCCAAAAACATTCAGTACTTC.

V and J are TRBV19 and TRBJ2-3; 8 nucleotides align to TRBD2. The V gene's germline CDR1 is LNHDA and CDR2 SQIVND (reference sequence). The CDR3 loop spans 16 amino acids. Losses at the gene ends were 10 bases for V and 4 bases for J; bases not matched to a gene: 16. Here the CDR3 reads CAIGPPPGLGSDTQYF. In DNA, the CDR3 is TGTGCCATTGGTCCTCCGCCGGGACTAGGTTCAGATACGCAGTATTTT.

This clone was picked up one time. CDR3 region: CASSPSYETYEQYF. CDR3 DNA: TGTGCCAGCAGTCCTAGCTATGAAACCTACGAGCAGTACTTC. The chain links TRBV27 to TRBJ2-7; maybe TRBD2 (5 bases). The germline V gene encodes CDR1 MNHEY and CDR2 SMNVEV (reference sequence). The ends were cut back, 5 bases at V and 2 bases at J, with 13 bases in the middle. This CDR3 region has 14 residues.